Presented here are 30 T cell receptor beta chains from one specimen sequenced in a study of T cell responses to AZD1222 COVID-19 vaccine. Generated by immunoSEQ multiplex PCR, the TCRdb table keeps only in-frame clones and is missing some. This sample has approximately 110,000 clones, with more than 70% found just once. Source: peripheral blood, taken on day 0 of AZD1222 vaccination. The receptors stem from an adult in good health.

This chain joins TRBV20-1 and TRBJ1-1, with D possibly TRBD1 on 5 matching bases. Per germline, CDR1 DFQATT and CDR2 SNEGSKA (reference sequence). The CDR3 has 13 residues. V lost 3 bases, J lost 4 bases, and 12 bases lay in between. CDR3 amino acids: CSASRGGGTEAFF. As DNA, the CDR3 is TGCAGTGCTAGTAGAGGCGGGGGCACTGAAGCTTTCTTT.

The chain links TRBV9 to TRBJ2-1; 9 bases map to TRBD2. CDR1 is SGDLS, CDR2 YYNGEE, per germline. V gave up 0 bases and J gave up 4 bases; unmatched junction bases: 5. CDR3 length equals 16 residues. Here the CDR3 reads CASSVGAGGYYNEQFF. The CDR3, as DNA: TGTGCCAGCAGCGTAGGCGCGGGAGGGTATTACAATGAGCAGTTCTTC. Based on the CDR3 plus reference TRBV9 and TRBJ2-1, the full variable domain is DSGVTQTPKHLITATGQRVTLRCSPRSGDLSVYWYQQSLDQGLQFLIQYYNGEERAKGNILERFSAQQFPDLHSELNLSSLELGDSALYFCASSVGAGGYYNEQFFGPGTRLTVL.

The chain is built from TRBV19 and TRBJ2-2; D tentatively reads TRBD1 or TRBD2 (5 bases each). The germline V gene has CDR1 LNHDA and CDR2 SQIVND (reference sequence). Deletions cut 7 bases from V and 4 bases from J, with 19 bases between. The CDR3 is 16 amino acids. CDR3 sequence reads: CASTQGVGTVTGELFF. The CDR3 nucleotides read TGTGCCAGTACCCAAGGGGTAGGGACCGTCACCGGGGAGCTGTTTTTT.

The chain combines TRBV29-1 with TRBJ1-2; D not certain. The CDR3 loop spans 13 amino acids. V dropped 5 bases and J dropped 6 bases, with 16 bases sitting between them. Germline V gene data show CDR1 as SQVTM and CDR2 as ANQGSEA. CDR3 nucleotide sequence: TGCAGCGTTAAGGCCCCTAATCTAAATGGCTACACCTTC. Its protein product is CSVKAPNLNGYTF.

This chain uses TRBV21-1 with TRBJ1-2; the table's D call TRBD1 went unverified against the DNA. TRBV21-1 is flagged as a pseudogene. The CDR3 length is 16 residues. CDR3 region: CASSKGGLGPAYGYTF. The CDR3 DNA sequence: TGTGCCAGCAGCAAAGGGGGCTTGGGGCCCGCTTATGGCTACACCTTC.

This chain joins TRBV5-6 and TRBJ1-2; tentative D call: TRBD1 (5 bases). CDR3 length: 16 amino acids. Germline loops: CDR1 SGHDT, CDR2 YYEEEE. V dropped 5 bases and J dropped 6 bases, with 23 bases sitting between them. The CDR3 here is CASSSGEPYAINGYTF. The CDR3 DNA reads as TGTGCCAGCAGTTCGGGGGAGCCCTATGCTATAAATGGCTACACCTTC. The full variable domain, its missing parts supplied by reference TRBV5-6 and TRBJ1-2, is DAGVTQSPTHLIKTRGQQVTLRCSPKSGHDTVSWYQQALGQGPQFIFQYYEEEERQRGNFPDRFSGHQFPNYSSELNVNALLLGDSALYLCASSSGEPYAINGYTFGSGTRLTVV.

This clone was observed a handful of times. An end of the junction differs from the germline gene, which may be a read error. The rearrangement links TRBV5-1 to TRBJ2-5; D is unresolved. This CDR3 has 13 amino acids. Per germline, CDR1 SGHRS and CDR2 YFSETQ. The CDR3 DNA follows: TGCGCCAGCAGCTGGGGTGGGCTAGAGGCCCAGTACTTC. The encoded protein is CASSWGGLEAQYF.

J is TRBJ1-3 and V is TRBV5-1; perhaps TRBD1 as D (6 bases). V lost 2 bases to trimming and J lost 3 bases, with 15 bases between them. This CDR3 is 16 amino acids long. The germline gives CDR1 SGHRS, CDR2 YFSETQ. Here the CDR3 reads CASSLLTGNDGNTIYF. The CDR3 DNA reads TGCGCCAGCAGCTTACTGACAGGAAACGATGGAAACACCATATATTTT.

The rearrangement links TRBV9 to TRBJ2-7; 9 nucleotides agree with TRBD1. This CDR3 region has 15 residues. Per the germline V gene, CDR1 is SGDLS and CDR2 is YYNGEE. With V trimmed by 1 base and J by 5 bases, 7 bases remained unmatched. The CDR3 protein is CASSVTGGAGNEQYF. CDR3 sequence (DNA): TGTGCCAGCAGCGTAACAGGGGGCGCAGGGAACGAGCAGTACTTC.

The genes are TRBV18 and TRBJ2-3, with unresolved D. This CDR3 spans 15 amino acids. V lost 2 bases to trimming and J lost 6 bases, with 15 bases between them. The germline CDR1 and CDR2 sequences are KGHSH and LQKENI. For the CDR3, the DNA is TGTGCCAGCTCACCAAGGCGCCAGGACGTGGATACGCAGTATTTT. Translating gives CASSPRRQDVDTQYF. The full variable domain, with the rest looked up from reference TRBV18 and TRBJ2-3, is NAGVMQNPRHLVRRRGQEARLRCSPMKGHSHVYWYRQLPEEGLKFMVYLQKENIIDESGMPKERFSAEFPKEGPSILRIQQVVRGDSAAYFCASSPRRQDVDTQYFGPGTRLTVL.

The J gene is TRBJ1-3, the V gene TRBV7-9, with D unclear. V was clipped by 3 bases and J by 4 bases, with 4 bases between them. The CDR3 totals 12 residues. Germline assignment: CDR1 SEHNR and CDR2 FQNEAQ (reference sequence). The CDR3 loop is CASSFGGNTIYF. The CDR3 DNA reads TGTGCCAGCAGCTTCGGGGGAAACACCATATATTTT.

V usage is TRBV29-1 and J usage is TRBJ1-1; D remains ambiguous. The CDR3 spans 12 residues. CDR1 is SQVTM and CDR2 is ANQGSEA in the germline V gene. With 4 bases removed from V and 8 bases from J, the gap between germline ends came to 14 bases. CDR3 amino acids: CSVVNNVREAFF. CDR3 coding DNA: TGCAGCGTTGTCAACAACGTCCGAGAAGCTTTCTTT.

In its sample, this clone was seen once. The chain joins TRBV7-3 to TRBJ2-1; no firm D call. V lost 5 bases and J 7 bases, leaving 9 bases between the germline ends. This CDR3 has 12 residues. The germline V gene encodes CDR1 SGHTA and CDR2 FQGTGA. CDR3 protein: CASSPLANEQFF. The DNA for the CDR3 is TGTGCCAGCAGCCCCCTTGCGAATGAGCAGTTCTTC. Full variable domain (missing parts from reference TRBV7-3 and TRBJ2-1): GAGVSQTPSNKVTEKGKYVELRCDPISGHTALYWYRQSLGQGPEFLIYFQGTGAADDSGLPNDRFFAVRPEGSVSTLKIQRTERGDSAVYLCASSPLANEQFFGPGTRLTVL.

This clone was seen once. The chain links TRBV5-1 to TRBJ1-5; D unclear. V was trimmed by 4 bases and J by 8 bases, leaving 7 bases between them. The V gene's germline CDR1 is SGHRS and CDR2 YFSETQ. The CDR3 covers 11 residues. The CDR3 loop reads CASSLREPQHF. In DNA form, the CDR3 reads TGCGCCAGCAGCCTTCGGGAGCCCCAGCATTTT.

This clone has only a few counts. V is TRBV30 and J is TRBJ2-5, with a tentative D call TRBD2 (5 bases). The germline CDR1 and CDR2 sequences are GTSNPN and SVGIG (reference sequence). This CDR3 has 13 residues. V was cut by 3 bases and J by 7 bases, with 15 bases left in between. The CDR3 is CAWSLSGGRTQYF. DNA of the CDR3: TGTGCCTGGAGCCTAAGCGGCGGGCGGACCCAGTACTTC.

Concerning this clone itself: One junction end does not reproduce the germline sequence, and a read error may be involved. V gene TRBV7-7 combines with J gene TRBJ2-3; the D gene is possibly TRBD2 (5 bases). The CDR3 consists of 14 residues. Germline V lookup: CDR1 SSHAT, CDR2 FNYEAQ (reference sequence). Here the CDR3 DNA reads TGTGCTAGCAGCTTAGGACTTTCAACAGATACGCAGTATTTT. Its translation: CASSLGLSTDTQYF.

The V gene is TRBV4-1, the J gene TRBJ1-3; D is possibly TRBD1 (5 bases). The CDR3 consists of 16 residues. V lost 3 bases to trimming and J lost 5 bases, with 17 bases between them. Germline CDR1 reads MGHRA; CDR2 reads YSYEKL. CDR3 protein: CASSHPTATGRNTIYF. The CDR3 DNA follows: TGCGCCAGCAGCCACCCGACAGCGACTGGGCGAAACACCATATATTTT.

This chain's CDR3 is CASSASGDSTSYEQYF. CDR3 sequence (DNA): TGTGCCAGCAGCGCCTCCGGGGACAGCACTTCCTACGAGCAGTACTTC. V usage is TRBV9 and J usage is TRBJ2-7; 7 nucleotides match TRBD1. CDR3 length equals 16 residues. Germline values: CDR1 SGDLS, CDR2 YYNGEE. The V segment lost 3 bases and the J segment 1 base; nucleotides outside the gene matches: 10. The full variable domain, rest sourced from reference TRBV9 and TRBJ2-7, is DSGVTQTPKHLITATGQRVTLRCSPRSGDLSVYWYQQSLDQGLQFLIQYYNGEERAKGNILERFSAQQFPDLHSELNLSSLELGDSALYFCASSASGDSTSYEQYFGPGTRLTVT.

The chain couples TRBV7-2 to TRBJ1-4; D not resolved. CDR1 and CDR2 (germline): SGHTA, FQGNSA. V was clipped by 1 base and J by 8 bases, with 8 bases between them. The length of the CDR3 is 13 residues. The CDR3: CASSLEVREKLFF. Here the CDR3 DNA reads TGTGCCAGCAGCTTAGAGGTGCGGGAAAAACTGTTTTTT.

This clone was observed a handful of times. The CDR3 bases are TGTGCCAGCAGTTCAACTAAACCAGCTAACTATGGCTACACCTTC. Its protein product is CASSSTKPANYGYTF. The rearrangement links TRBV27 to TRBJ1-2, with D unclear. Germline lookup yields CDR1 MNHEY and CDR2 SMNVEV (reference sequence). There are 15 residues in the CDR3. V was pared by 4 bases and J by 0 bases, with 12 bases between.

This clone was recorded once. This rearrangement joins TRBV9 to TRBJ1-6; D is unclear. CDR3 size: 13 residues. In germline, CDR1 is SGDLS, CDR2 YYNGEE. Trimming took 3 bases from V and 7 from J, leaving 8 bases between them. The CDR3 loop reads CASSGEGNSPLHF. CDR3 coding DNA: TGTGCCAGCAGCGGGGAAGGAAATTCACCCCTCCACTTT.

The chain links TRBV6-5 to TRBJ1-6; D remains ambiguous. CDR3 length: 13 amino acids. V gave up 6 bases and J gave up 4 bases, with 7 bases separating them. Germline V CDR1 and CDR2: MNHEY, SVGAGI. In DNA, the CDR3 is TGTGCCAGCAGGCCGCAATATAATTCACCCCTCCACTTT. Amino acid sequence: CASRPQYNSPLHF.

The chain combines TRBV28 with TRBJ2-7; maybe TRBD2 (5 bases). Germline lookup yields CDR1 MDHEN and CDR2 SYDVKM. The V end lost 7 bases, the J end lost 3 bases, and 19 bases lay between the germline ends. The CDR3 is made up of 15 amino acids. The CDR3 is CASTRPGTGDYEQYF. CDR3 in DNA: TGTGCCAGCACCCGGCCGGGTACCGGGGACTACGAGCAGTACTTC. The complete variable domain, with remaining parts taken from reference TRBV28 and TRBJ2-7, reads DVKVTQSSRYLVKRTGEKVFLECVQDMDHENMFWYRQDPGLGLRLIYFSYDVKMKEKGDIPEGYSVSREKKERFSLILESASTNQTSMYLCASTRPGTGDYEQYFGPGTRLTVT.

The table lists this clone with a few counts. The rearrangement links TRBV10-3 to TRBJ2-3, with 8 bases lining up with TRBD2. The V segment lost 5 bases and the J segment 0 bases; nucleotides outside the gene matches: 4. Germline CDR1 is ENHRY and CDR2 is SYGVKD. This CDR3 has 15 residues. The CDR3 reads CAISRAGASTDTQYF. CDR3 coding DNA: TGTGCCATCAGTAGAGCGGGGGCGAGCACAGATACGCAGTATTTT.

J is TRBJ2-2 and V is TRBV7-2; tentative D call: TRBD1 (6 bases). V was shortened by 3 bases and J by 7 bases, with 9 bases between the two germline ends. Germline assignment: CDR1 SGHTA and CDR2 FQGNSA. The CDR3 extends over 13 amino acids. The CDR3, as DNA: TGTGCCAGCAGCTTTTCGACAGGCGGGGAGCTGTTTTTT. Translated, it gives CASSFSTGGELFF.

This clone occurred once. The chain uses TRBV2 and TRBJ1-1; no definite D call. The CDR3 loop spans 14 amino acids. The germline V gene has CDR1 SNHLY and CDR2 FYNNEI. The germline V and J ends were trimmed by 10 bases and 0 bases, with 15 bases remaining between them. The CDR3 sequence: CATTGNTLNTEAFF. The CDR3 nucleotides read TGTGCCACCACTGGGAACACACTGAACACTGAAGCTTTCTTT.

The chain is built from TRBV5-1 and TRBJ1-4; D not certain. The CDR3 runs 12 residues. Trimming removed 3 bases from V and 8 bases from J, with 8 bases in between. Germline V CDR1 and CDR2: SGHRS, YFSETQ. CDR3 sequence: CASSSTGEKLFF. The CDR3 coding sequence is TGCGCCAGCAGCTCAACCGGGGAAAAACTGTTTTTT.

This clone appeared once. V usage is TRBV6-5 and J usage is TRBJ2-7; possibly TRBD2 for D (5 bases). The CDR3 is made up of 15 amino acids. Germline V lookup: CDR1 MNHEY, CDR2 SVGAGI. The V end lost 0 bases, the J end lost 1 base, and 10 bases lay between the germline ends. CDR3 nucleotide sequence: TGTGCCAGCAGTTACTCTCGAGGGCCGTCCTACGAGCAGTACTTC. Amino acids: CASSYSRGPSYEQYF.

The V and J genes are TRBV11-2 and TRBJ1-5; D perhaps matches TRBD1 (5 bases). Trimming stripped 8 bases from V and 4 bases from J, with 12 bases between. Per the germline V gene, CDR1 is SGHAT and CDR2 is FQNNGV. The CDR3 has 13 amino acids. CDR3 in amino acids: CASVQDLNQPQHF. DNA for the CDR3: TGTGCCAGCGTACAGGACCTGAATCAGCCCCAGCATTTT.

With regard to this clone: This CDR3 is also generated by other DNA sequences in the sample. The chain has TRBV9 and TRBJ2-5, with unresolved D. Germline V gene lookup returns CDR1 SGDLS and CDR2 YYNGEE. The V end was cut by 1 base, the J end by 5 bases, with 9 bases between. The CDR3 totals 13 residues. The CDR3 here is CASSVSSQETQYF. The DNA for the CDR3 is TGTGCCAGCAGCGTATCCAGTCAGGAGACCCAGTACTTC.